A single sample gave rise to the 24 T cell receptor beta chains below, sequenced in a study of PD-1 blockade in mismatch repair-deficient tumors. Profiling relied on immunoSEQ multiplex PCR, and the TCRdb table lists in-frame clones only, not all of them. The repertoire has about 67,000 clones, around 73% of them found once; the top ten carry 4.5% to 6%. The input for sequencing was peripheral blood, taken 2 weeks after starting pembrolizumab. All receptors derive from an adult with mismatch repair-deficient cancer.

The chain links TRBV27 to TRBJ2-2, with 7 bases identical to TRBD2. The CDR3 runs 14 residues. Germline V gene data show CDR1 as MNHEY and CDR2 as SMNVEV (reference sequence). Trimming removed 10 bases from V and 1 base from J; junction bases left unmatched: 6. DNA for the CDR3: TGTGCCACCTCCTCTAGCGGGAACACCGGGGAGCTGTTTTTT. Translating gives CATSSSGNTGELFF.

This chain uses TRBV2 with TRBJ1-5, with a possible D match to TRBD1 (5 bases). The CDR3 runs to 14 residues. Deletions cut 4 bases from V and 0 bases from J, with 7 bases between. CDR1 is SNHLY, CDR2 FYNNEI, per germline. The CDR3 nucleotides read TGTGCCAGCAGTGGAGGGGTTAGCAATCAGCCCCAGCATTTT. This encodes CASSGGVSNQPQHF.

This clone was observed a few times. The chain combines TRBV18 with TRBJ1-2, with a possible D match to TRBD1 (6 bases). Germline CDR1 KGHSH, CDR2 LQKENI. This CDR3 has 15 amino acids. The V end lost 3 bases, the J end lost 6 bases, and 17 bases lay between the germline ends. CDR3 loop: CASSPRQTGDNGYTF. CDR3 sequence (DNA): TGTGCCAGCTCACCCCGACAGACAGGTGACAATGGCTACACCTTC.

The V and J genes are TRBV19 and TRBJ2-2; maybe TRBD2 (5 bases). V was trimmed by 5 bases and J by 5 bases, leaving 15 bases between them. Germline V CDR1 and CDR2: LNHDA, SQIVND (reference sequence). This CDR3 contains 15 residues. The CDR3 here is CASSARPSGTGELFF. The DNA for the CDR3 is TGTGCCAGTAGTGCCCGCCCATCGGGAACCGGGGAGCTGTTTTTT.

V is TRBV5-4 and J is TRBJ2-5; tentatively, D is TRBD2 (5 bases). Germline-derived CDR1 and CDR2 are SGHNT and YYREEE (reference sequence). Trimming cost V 6 bases and J 0 bases, with 12 bases left between them. The CDR3 contains 14 residues. The CDR3: CASTTGFNQETQYF. The CDR3 region has the DNA TGTGCCAGCACAACGGGGTTTAACCAAGAGACCCAGTACTTC.

The V call is TRBV9, the J call TRBJ2-2; maybe TRBD2 (6 bases). Germline V gives CDR1 SGDLS, CDR2 YYNGEE. V lost 0 bases to trimming and J lost 5 bases, with 14 bases between them. The CDR3 loop spans 16 amino acids. The DNA for the CDR3 is TGTGCCAGCAGCGTAGGCCCGGGAGTGGGGACCGGGGAGCTGTTTTTT. Its translation is CASSVGPGVGTGELFF. The whole variable domain, filled in from reference TRBV9 and TRBJ2-2, reads DSGVTQTPKHLITATGQRVTLRCSPRSGDLSVYWYQQSLDQGLQFLIQYYNGEERAKGNILERFSAQQFPDLHSELNLSSLELGDSALYFCASSVGPGVGTGELFFGEGSRLTVL.

This chain connects TRBV21-1 to TRBJ2-3; the D call TRBD2 from the table was never checked on the DNA. TRBV21-1 is tagged as a pseudogene. The CDR3 spans 19 residues. The CDR3 sequence is CASSKALGLAGICTDTQYF. The CDR3 coding sequence is TGTGCCAGCAGCAAAGCGCTAGGACTAGCGGGAATTTGTACAGATACGCAGTATTTT.

This clone turned up a few times. The chain employs TRBV11-2 and TRBJ2-2; 9 bases are a match to TRBD1. This CDR3 has 14 amino acids. The germline gives CDR1 SGHAT, CDR2 FQNNGV. With 5 bases clipped from V and 5 bases from J, the junction kept 3 bases outside the gene matches. The CDR3 spells CASSIGQGTGELFF. CDR3 DNA sequence: TGTGCCAGCAGCATCGGACAGGGGACCGGGGAGCTGTTTTTT.

The gene calls are TRBV11-2 and TRBJ2-1, with 10 bases aligning to TRBD2. CDR1 SGHAT and CDR2 FQNNGV come from the germline V gene. CDR3 length: 12 amino acids. V was pared by 2 bases and J by 14 bases, with 3 bases of the junction left unmatched. In DNA form, the CDR3 reads TGTGCCAGCAGCTTAAAAGGACTAGCGGAGTTCTTC. Its translation: CASSLKGLAEFF.

The chain recombines TRBV5-6 with TRBJ1-5, with 12 bases lining up with TRBD1. Germline CDR1 and CDR2: SGHDT and YYEEEE. Trimming cost V 0 bases and J 9 bases; bases outside gene matches: 4. The CDR3 is 15 amino acids. The CDR3 loop is CASSLGGTGGLPQHF. CDR3 sequence (DNA): TGTGCCAGCAGCTTGGGGGGGACAGGGGGCCTGCCCCAGCATTTT.

The J gene is TRBJ2-7, the V gene TRBV5-4, with 8 nucleotides matching TRBD1. V lost 2 bases, J lost 3 bases, and 4 bases stayed unmatched. This CDR3 has 14 amino acids. The germline gives CDR1 SGHNT, CDR2 YYREEE (reference sequence). The CDR3 DNA reads as TGTGCCAGCAGCTTCGTTGGACAGGGCTACGAGCAGTACTTC. It is translated as CASSFVGQGYEQYF.

The chain recombines TRBV11-1 with TRBJ2-5; TRBD2 aligns across 12 bases. Germline V lookup: CDR1 SGHAT, CDR2 FQDESV (reference sequence). J was trimmed by 1 base and V by 5 bases; bases with no gene match: 5. This CDR3 has 16 amino acids. In DNA form, the CDR3 reads TGTGCCAGCAGCCCAACTAGCGGGGGGATCCAAGAGACCCAGTACTTC. Its protein product is CASSPTSGGIQETQYF.

V gene TRBV7-2 combines with J gene TRBJ1-1, with 8 bases that match TRBD1. This CDR3 contains 15 residues. Looked up from germline, CDR1 is SGHTA and CDR2 is FQGNSA. Unmatched junction bases numbered 7, after V lost 3 bases and J lost 4 bases. For the CDR3, the DNA is TGTGCCAGCAGCTTGGCTCAGGGGGCCTCCACTGAAGCTTTCTTT. Translation gives CASSLAQGASTEAFF.

The rearrangement links TRBV5-1 to TRBJ2-3, with TRBD1 matching over 7 bases. CDR1 and CDR2 from the germline V gene are SGHRS and YFSETQ. V was clipped by 0 bases and J by 3 bases; unmatched bases: 4. The length of the CDR3 is 15 residues. This chain's CDR3 is CASSLVGQVTDTQYF. CDR3 sequence (DNA): TGCGCCAGCAGCTTGGTCGGACAGGTAACAGATACGCAGTATTTT.

V gene TRBV14 combines with J gene TRBJ2-5; TRBD2 aligns across 8 bases. Germline V lookup: CDR1 SGHDN, CDR2 FVKESK. The CDR3 runs to 16 residues. V trimming: 5 bases; J trimming: 5 bases; junction bases outside the gene matches: 13. CDR3 DNA sequence: TGTGCCAGCAGCTCCCGAGAAAGCGGGAGACGGGAGACCCAGTACTTC. It encodes CASSSRESGRRETQYF. The complete variable domain, with remaining parts taken from reference TRBV14 and TRBJ2-5, reads EAGVTQFPSHSVIEKGQTVTLRCDPISGHDNLYWYRRVMGKEIKFLLHFVKESKQDESGMPNNRFLAERTGGTYSTLKVQPAELEDSGVYFCASSSRESGRRETQYFGPGTRLLVL.

The V and J genes are TRBV18 and TRBJ1-1; no definite D call. The CDR3 length is 15 residues. Germline V CDR1 and CDR2: KGHSH, LQKENI. Trimming cost V 4 bases and J 1 base, with 13 bases left between them. Written as DNA, the CDR3 is TGTGCCAGCTCACTATCGGACGGGTGGAACACTGAAGCTTTCTTT. Protein: CASSLSDGWNTEAFF.

The V call is TRBV27, the J call TRBJ2-7, with D uncertain. The CDR3 is made up of 10 amino acids. CDR1 and CDR2 from the germline V gene are MNHEY and SMNVEV (reference sequence). The V end lost 0 bases, the J end lost 6 bases, and 0 bases lay between the germline ends. CDR3 in amino acids: CASSLSEQYF. CDR3 DNA: TGTGCCAGCAGTTTATCCGAGCAGTACTTC.

This chain joins TRBV5-4 and TRBJ2-1; 9 bases agree with TRBD1. In germline, CDR1 is SGHNT, CDR2 YYREEE (reference sequence). With V trimmed by 4 bases and J by 8 bases, 4 bases remained unmatched. The CDR3 consists of 13 residues. The CDR3 nucleotides read TGTGCCAGCAGCCGGGACAGGGATGATGAGCAGTTCTTC. Its protein product is CASSRDRDDEQFF.

This chain uses TRBV5-4 with TRBJ2-5; 8 bases match TRBD1. Germline V gives CDR1 SGHNT, CDR2 YYREEE (reference sequence). The CDR3 is 14 amino acids. V shed 4 bases, J shed 2 bases, and the junction held 4 bases outside the gene matches. The DNA for the CDR3 is TGTGCCAGCAGCCCGACAGGGGTGCAAGAGACCCAGTACTTC. Its translation is CASSPTGVQETQYF. Full variable domain (remainder filled in from reference TRBV5-4 and TRBJ2-5): ETGVTQSPTHLIKTRGQQVTLRCSSQSGHNTVSWYQQALGQGPQFIFQYYREEENGRGNFPPRFSGLQFPNYSSELNVNALELDDSALYLCASSPTGVQETQYFGPGTRLLVL.

The CDR3 bases are TGCGCCAGCAGCTTTAGCGGGAGTTCGGGCACCGGGGAGCTGTTTTTT. It encodes CASSFSGSSGTGELFF. The chain couples TRBV5-1 to TRBJ2-2, with TRBD2 matching over 9 bases. Trimming took 2 bases from V and 4 from J; bases not matched to a gene: 6. In germline, CDR1 is SGHRS, CDR2 YFSETQ. This CDR3 is 16 amino acids long.

The gene calls are TRBV6-6 and TRBJ2-3, with 9 bases aligning to TRBD2. The CDR3 loop spans 15 amino acids. Germline V gene sequence: CDR1 MNHNY, CDR2 SVGAGI (reference sequence). The ends lost 5 bases at V and 4 bases at J; junction bases unmatched: 7. CDR3 in DNA: TGTGCCAGCAGTCCCTTAGCGGGAGCCCCAGATACGCAGTATTTT. It is translated as CASSPLAGAPDTQYF.

This chain connects TRBV27 to TRBJ2-1, with TRBD2 as a possible D gene (5 bases). Germline CDR1 MNHEY, CDR2 SMNVEV (reference sequence). This CDR3 has 14 amino acids. V lost 7 bases and J lost 5, with 15 bases in between. This chain's CDR3 is CASTLFFGNNEQFF. The CDR3 DNA sequence: TGTGCCAGCACGCTGTTTTTCGGGAACAATGAGCAGTTCTTC.

This chain uses TRBV19 with TRBJ1-3; 8 bases align to TRBD1. The CDR3 length is 15 residues. Losses at the gene ends were 5 bases for V and 2 bases for J; bases not matched to a gene: 5. Looked up from germline, CDR1 is LNHDA and CDR2 is SQIVND (reference sequence). CDR3 loop: CASSGQGATGNTIYF. CDR3 nucleotide sequence: TGTGCCAGTAGTGGTCAGGGGGCAACTGGAAACACCATATATTTT.

The rearrangement uses TRBV2 and TRBJ1-1; D ambiguous. V was shortened by 5 bases and J by 7 bases, with 17 bases between the two germline ends. Germline V gives CDR1 SNHLY, CDR2 FYNNEI. The CDR3 is 14 residues long. The CDR3 coding sequence is TGTGCCAGCAGTCAAGTCCAAGGGCTCGGTGAAGCTTTCTTT. Protein sequence: CASSQVQGLGEAFF.